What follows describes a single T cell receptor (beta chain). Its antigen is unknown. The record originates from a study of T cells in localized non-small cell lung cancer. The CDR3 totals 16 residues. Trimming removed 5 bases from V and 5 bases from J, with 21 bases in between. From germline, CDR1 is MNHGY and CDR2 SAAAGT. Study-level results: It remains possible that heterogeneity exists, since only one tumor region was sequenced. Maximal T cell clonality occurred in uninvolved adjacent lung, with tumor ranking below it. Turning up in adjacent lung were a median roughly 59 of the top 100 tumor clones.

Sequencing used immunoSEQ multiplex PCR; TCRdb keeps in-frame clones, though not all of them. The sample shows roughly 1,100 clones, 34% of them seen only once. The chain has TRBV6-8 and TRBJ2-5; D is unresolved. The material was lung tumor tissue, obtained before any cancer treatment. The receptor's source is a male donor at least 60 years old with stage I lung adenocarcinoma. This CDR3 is CASSPRQAVIRETQYF. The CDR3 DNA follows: TGTGCCAGCAGTCCGCGGCAGGCCGTTATTAGGGAGACCCAGTACTTC.